This T cell receptor beta chain was documented in a study of blood T cell repertoires in COVID-19. Study summary: Sources were T cells, B-cell-depleted T cells, or PBMCs; the material itself was cDNA or gDNA.

Clones were read by immunoSEQ multiplex PCR, and TCRdb kept only the in-frame ones, dropping some. The repertoire holds 240,000 or so clones, with around 80% as singletons. The receptor comes from a woman younger than 35 with acute or convalescent COVID-19. The sequenced sample consisted of peripheral blood.

The CDR3 nucleotides read TGTGCCAGCAGCAACCGCGAGGGGAGCGGGGATACGCAGTATTTT. This sequence encodes CASSNREGSGDTQYF. The chain combines TRBV9 with TRBJ2-3, with a tentative D call TRBD2 (6 bases). Trimming stripped 4 bases from V and 6 bases from J, with 18 bases between. The CDR3 covers 15 residues. Germline V gives CDR1 SGDLS, CDR2 YYNGEE.